These 2 T cell receptor beta chains share one sample of origin, sequenced in a study of graft-versus-host responses after intestinal transplantation. Sequencing used immunoSEQ multiplex PCR; TCRdb keeps in-frame clones, though not all of them. The sample lists 75,000 to 100,000 clones; just under 95% were seen once. Their target antigens are unknown. Here the sequenced sample was unstimulated CD8+ T cells sorted from spleen or lymph node cells, taken before intestinal transplant. The receptors were gathered from a human donor who received an intestinal transplant.

The CDR3 nucleotides are TGCGCCAGCGGGACAGGGGGTCATTCACCCCTCCACTTT. Its protein is CASGTGGHSPLHF. The chain joins TRBV4-3 to TRBJ1-6; TRBD1 agrees at 11 bases. The V gene's germline CDR1 is LGHNA and CDR2 YSLEER. With V trimmed by 8 bases and J by 8 bases, 2 bases remained unmatched. The CDR3 is 13 amino acids.

V and J are TRBV19 and TRBJ1-2; 8 bases are a match to TRBD1. From germline, CDR1 is LNHDA and CDR2 SQIVND (reference sequence). The CDR3 length is 14 residues. J was trimmed by 5 bases and V by 3 bases; bases with no gene match: 5. This CDR3 is CASSMDTGGYGYTF. CDR3 DNA sequence: TGTGCCAGTAGTATGGACACAGGGGGGTATGGCTACACCTTC.